The 9 T cell receptor beta chains reported below all come from one sample, sequenced in a study of T cell responses to AZD1222 COVID-19 vaccine. Some clones are missing from TCRdb's copy, which holds only in-frame ones; the method was immunoSEQ multiplex PCR. The table has around 99,000 clones, approximately 89% seen once; the top ten hold about 9%. This specimen consisted of peripheral blood, obtained 28 days after the second AZD1222 dose. These receptors were collected from an adult who received the AZD1222 COVID-19 vaccine.

The chain carries TRBV9 and TRBJ2-2; D possibly uses TRBD1 or TRBD2 (6 bases each). The CDR3 consists of 15 residues. Germline CDR1 is SGDLS and CDR2 is YYNGEE. V lost 0 bases and J lost 5, with 11 bases in between. The chain's CDR3 is CASSVGGAQTGELFF. The CDR3 nucleotides are TGTGCCAGCAGCGTAGGGGGGGCGCAGACCGGGGAGCTGTTTTTT.

The chain carries TRBV7-2 and TRBJ2-1; 9 bases agree with TRBD1. This CDR3 is 18 amino acids long. Germline assignment: CDR1 SGHTA and CDR2 FQGNSA. V shed 3 bases, J shed 5 bases, and the junction held 14 bases outside the gene matches. The CDR3 loop is CASSFDGGQGLGNNEQFF. The CDR3 DNA sequence: TGTGCCAGCAGCTTCGACGGGGGACAGGGCCTTGGGAACAATGAGCAGTTCTTC.

V is TRBV28 and J is TRBJ2-7; 9 bases are shared with TRBD1. The V gene end was trimmed by 3 bases and the J gene end by 6 bases; junction bases not matched to a gene: 6. The CDR3 is 14 residues long. Germline V lookup: CDR1 MDHEN, CDR2 SYDVKM. In nucleotides, the CDR3 is TGTGCCAGCAGTTTCCGGGACAGGGCGCGCGAGCAGTACTTC. This codes for CASSFRDRAREQYF.

This CDR3 reads CSVEKDYGYTF. The CDR3 DNA reads TGCAGCGTTGAAAAGGACTATGGCTACACCTTC. This sequence joins TRBV29-1 and TRBJ1-2; no firm D call. The CDR3 has 11 amino acids. The germline V gene encodes CDR1 SQVTM and CDR2 ANQGSEA. V was clipped by 2 bases and J by 3 bases, with 4 bases between them.

The chain has TRBV18 and TRBJ1-4; D remains unclear. Per germline, CDR1 KGHSH and CDR2 LQKENI. The length of the CDR3 is 16 residues. Deletions cut 5 bases from V and 0 bases from J, with 13 bases between. This CDR3 reads CASSSSLPATNEKLFF. CDR3 bases: TGTGCCAGCTCAAGTTCCCTACCAGCAACTAATGAAAAACTGTTTTTT.

This clone is a singleton in its sample. The gene calls are TRBV5-6 and TRBJ1-2, with D maybe TRBD1 (5 bases). Deletions cut 4 bases from V and 2 bases from J, with 15 bases between. This CDR3 region has 15 residues. Per the germline V gene, CDR1 is SGHDT and CDR2 is YYEEEE. CDR3 DNA: TGTGCCAGCAGCGTGGGACTTACTGGAAACTATGGCTACACCTTC. Translating it yields CASSVGLTGNYGYTF.

V and J are TRBV28 and TRBJ2-6; D possibly uses TRBD1 or TRBD2 (5 bases each). V dropped 7 bases and J dropped 0 bases, with 16 bases sitting between them. The CDR3 has 17 amino acids. CDR1 MDHEN and CDR2 SYDVKM come from the germline V gene. In DNA form, the CDR3 reads TGTGCCAGCACCACCTTTGTGGGACGCTCTGGGGCCAACGTCCTGACTTTC. This encodes CASTTFVGRSGANVLTF. The full variable domain, with the rest looked up from reference TRBV28 and TRBJ2-6, is DVKVTQSSRYLVKRTGEKVFLECVQDMDHENMFWYRQDPGLGLRLIYFSYDVKMKEKGDIPEGYSVSREKKERFSLILESASTNQTSMYLCASTTFVGRSGANVLTFGAGSRLTVL.

The rearrangement links TRBV19 to TRBJ1-5; tentative D call: TRBD1 (6 bases). Germline V gene data show CDR1 as LNHDA and CDR2 as SQIVND (reference sequence). Trimming took 2 bases from V and 6 from J, leaving 14 bases between them. The CDR3 has 15 amino acids. The CDR3, as DNA: TGTGCCAGTAGTATATTCTTTACAGGGCTTCAGCCCCAGCATTTT. Amino acid sequence: CASSIFFTGLQPQHF.

The chain couples TRBV28 to TRBJ1-6; 8 nucleotides align to TRBD1. With 3 bases clipped from V and 8 bases from J, the junction kept 9 bases outside the gene matches. Looked up from germline, CDR1 is MDHEN and CDR2 is SYDVKM. This CDR3 has 16 residues. The CDR3 bases are TGTGCCAGCAGTTTCTACCAGGGACAGGTCGATTCACCCCTCCACTTT. The encoded protein is CASSFYQGQVDSPLHF.